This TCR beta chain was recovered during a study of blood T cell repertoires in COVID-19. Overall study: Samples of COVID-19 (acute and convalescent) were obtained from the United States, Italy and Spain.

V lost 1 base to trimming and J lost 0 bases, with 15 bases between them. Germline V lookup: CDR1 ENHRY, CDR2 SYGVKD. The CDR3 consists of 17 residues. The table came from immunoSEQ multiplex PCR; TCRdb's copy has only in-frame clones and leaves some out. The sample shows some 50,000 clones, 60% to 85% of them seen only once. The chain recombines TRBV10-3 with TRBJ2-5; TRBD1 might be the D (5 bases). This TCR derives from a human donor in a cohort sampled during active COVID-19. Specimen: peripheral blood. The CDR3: CAISELKGLMYQETQYF. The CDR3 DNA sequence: TGTGCCATCAGTGAGTTGAAGGGGCTCATGTACCAAGAGACCCAGTACTTC.